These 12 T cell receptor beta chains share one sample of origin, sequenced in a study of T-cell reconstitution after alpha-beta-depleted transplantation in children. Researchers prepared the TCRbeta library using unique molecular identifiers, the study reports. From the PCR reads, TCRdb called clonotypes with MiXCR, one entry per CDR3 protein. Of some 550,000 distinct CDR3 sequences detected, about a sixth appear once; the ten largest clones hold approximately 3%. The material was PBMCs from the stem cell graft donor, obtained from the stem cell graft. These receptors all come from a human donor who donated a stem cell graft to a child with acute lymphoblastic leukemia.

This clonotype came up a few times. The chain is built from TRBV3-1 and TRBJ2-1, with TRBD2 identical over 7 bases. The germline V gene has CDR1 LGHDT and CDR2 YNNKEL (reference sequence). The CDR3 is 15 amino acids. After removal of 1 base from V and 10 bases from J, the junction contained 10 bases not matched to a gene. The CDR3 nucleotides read TGTGCCAGCAGCCAAGTTGGGACTAATCCGGGGGAGCAGTTCTTC. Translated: CASSQVGTNPGEQFF.

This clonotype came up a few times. The CDR3 DNA is TGCGGTTTCTACAGGGGTAACAATCAGCCCCAGCATTTT. This gives the protein CGFYRGNNQPQHF. The gene calls are TRBV20-1 and TRBJ1-5, with 7 bases that match TRBD1. The CDR3 consists of 13 residues. The germline V gene has CDR1 DFQATT and CDR2 SNEGSKA (reference sequence).

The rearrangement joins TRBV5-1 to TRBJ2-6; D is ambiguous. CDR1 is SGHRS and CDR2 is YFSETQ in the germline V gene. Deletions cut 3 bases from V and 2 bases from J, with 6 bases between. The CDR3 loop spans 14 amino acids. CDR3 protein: CASSSLTGANVLTF. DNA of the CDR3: TGCGCCAGCAGCTCCCTCACTGGGGCCAACGTCCTGACTTTC. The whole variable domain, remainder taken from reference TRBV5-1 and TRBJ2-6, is KAGVTQTPRYLIKTRGQQVTLSCSPISGHRSVSWYQQTPGQGLQFLFEYFSETQRNKGNFPGRFSGRQFSNSRSEMNVSTLELGDSALYLCASSSLTGANVLTFGAGSRLTVL.

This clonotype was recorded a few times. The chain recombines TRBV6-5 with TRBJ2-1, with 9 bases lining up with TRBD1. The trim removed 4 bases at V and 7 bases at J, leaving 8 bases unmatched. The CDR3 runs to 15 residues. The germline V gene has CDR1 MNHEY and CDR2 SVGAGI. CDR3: CASSSTGTGHNEQFF. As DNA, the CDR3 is TGTGCCAGCAGTTCCACCGGGACAGGGCATAATGAGCAGTTCTTC.

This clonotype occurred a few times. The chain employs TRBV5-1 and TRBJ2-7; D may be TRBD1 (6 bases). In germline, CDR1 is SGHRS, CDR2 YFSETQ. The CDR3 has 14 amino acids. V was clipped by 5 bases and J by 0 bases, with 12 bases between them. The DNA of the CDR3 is TGCGCCAGCAGAACGACAGGAGACTCCTACGAGCAGTACTTC. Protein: CASRTTGDSYEQYF.

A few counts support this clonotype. The CDR3 DNA sequence: TGCAGTGCTAGAGATTTGACAGGGGGCTCGGATGAGCAGTTCTTC. Translation gives CSARDLTGGSDEQFF. This rearrangement joins TRBV20-1 to TRBJ2-1, with 10 bases aligning to TRBD1. J was trimmed by 8 bases and V by 0 bases; bases with no gene match: 7. The CDR3 consists of 15 residues. The germline V gene has CDR1 DFQATT and CDR2 SNEGSKA (reference sequence).

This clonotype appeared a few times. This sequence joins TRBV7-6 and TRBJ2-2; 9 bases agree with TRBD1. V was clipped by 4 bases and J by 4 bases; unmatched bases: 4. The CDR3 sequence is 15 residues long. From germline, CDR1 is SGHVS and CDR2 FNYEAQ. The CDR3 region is CASSSGQGTTGELFF. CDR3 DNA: TGTGCCAGCAGCTCTGGACAGGGGACCACCGGGGAGCTGTTTTTT.

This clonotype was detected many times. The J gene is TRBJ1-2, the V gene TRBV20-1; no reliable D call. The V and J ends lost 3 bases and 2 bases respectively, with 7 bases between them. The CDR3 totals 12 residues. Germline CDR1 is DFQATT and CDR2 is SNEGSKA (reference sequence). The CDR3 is CSASWGNYGYTF. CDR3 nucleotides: TGCAGTGCTAGCTGGGGAAACTATGGCTACACCTTC.

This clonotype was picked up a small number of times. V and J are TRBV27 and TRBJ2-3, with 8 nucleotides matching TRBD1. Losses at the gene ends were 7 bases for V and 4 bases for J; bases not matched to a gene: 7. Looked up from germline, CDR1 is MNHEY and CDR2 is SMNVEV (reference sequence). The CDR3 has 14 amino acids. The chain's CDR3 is CASTPDRVADTQYF. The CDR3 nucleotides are TGTGCCAGCACCCCGGACAGGGTAGCAGATACGCAGTATTTT.

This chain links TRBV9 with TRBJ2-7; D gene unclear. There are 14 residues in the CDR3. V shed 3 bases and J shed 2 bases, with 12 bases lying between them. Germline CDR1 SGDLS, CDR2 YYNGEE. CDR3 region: CASSGLLSPYEQYF. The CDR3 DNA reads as TGTGCCAGCAGCGGTCTCCTATCACCCTACGAGCAGTACTTC.

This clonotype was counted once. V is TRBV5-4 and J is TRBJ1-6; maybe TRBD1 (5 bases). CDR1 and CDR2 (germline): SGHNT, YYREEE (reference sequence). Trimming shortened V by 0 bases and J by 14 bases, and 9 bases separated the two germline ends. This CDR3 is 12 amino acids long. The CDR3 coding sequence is TGTGCCAGCAGCTTGGGTTCAGGGTCCCTCCACTTT. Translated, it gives CASSLGSGSLHF. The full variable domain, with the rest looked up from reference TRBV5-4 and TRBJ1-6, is ETGVTQSPTHLIKTRGQQVTLRCSSQSGHNTVSWYQQALGQGPQFIFQYYREEENGRGNFPPRFSGLQFPNYSSELNVNALELDDSALYLCASSLGSGSLHFGNGTRLTVT.

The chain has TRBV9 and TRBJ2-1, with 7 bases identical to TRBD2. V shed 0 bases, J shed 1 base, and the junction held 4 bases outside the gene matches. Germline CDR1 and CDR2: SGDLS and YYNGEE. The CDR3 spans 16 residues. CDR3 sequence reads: CASSVELADSYNEQFF. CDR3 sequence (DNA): TGTGCCAGCAGCGTAGAGCTAGCGGATTCCTACAATGAGCAGTTCTTC. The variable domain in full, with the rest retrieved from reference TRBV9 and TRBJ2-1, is DSGVTQTPKHLITATGQRVTLRCSPRSGDLSVYWYQQSLDQGLQFLIQYYNGEERAKGNILERFSAQQFPDLHSELNLSSLELGDSALYFCASSVELADSYNEQFFGPGTRLTVL.